A single T cell receptor (beta chain) is shown here with its context. A multiplex PCR was run with 60 Vbeta primers and 13 Jbeta primers. The table came from immunoSEQ multiplex PCR; TCRdb's copy has only in-frame clones and leaves some out. Seen here are roughly 170,000 clones, 80% observed once, and the top ten hold around 4.1%. This entry belongs to a study of cytomegalovirus exposure and HLA in healthy donors. The CDR3 extends over 15 amino acids. Trimming left V 6 bases short and J 3 bases short, with 17 bases between. CDR1 and CDR2 from the germline V gene are SEHNR and FQNEAQ (reference sequence).

This TCR derives from a woman in her forties or fifties in good health and CMV-seropositive. Source material: PBMCs. The rearrangement joins TRBV7-9 to TRBJ1-1, with D maybe TRBD1 (5 bases). CDR3 protein: CASSWGQGGDTEAFF. CDR3 sequence (DNA): TGTGCCAGCAGTTGGGGCCAGGGTGGAGACACTGAAGCTTTCTTT. Full variable domain (remainder filled in from reference TRBV7-9 and TRBJ1-1): DTGVSQNPRHKITKRGQNVTFRCDPISEHNRLYWYRQTLGQGPEFLTYFQNEAQLEKSRLLSDRFSAERPKGSFSTLEIQRTEQGDSAMYLCASSWGQGGDTEAFFGQGTRLTVV.